The TCR beta chain described here comes from a study of cytomegalovirus exposure and HLA in healthy donors. Trimming removed 5 bases from V and 9 bases from J, with 14 bases in between. Germline V gene data show CDR1 as PRHDT and CDR2 as FYEKMQ (reference sequence). CDR3 length equals 14 residues. 60 Vbeta and 13 Jbeta primers were used in PCR. The repertoire was sequenced with immunoSEQ multiplex PCR; TCRdb's copy has only in-frame clones and lacks some. The data contain roughly 130,000 clones, approximately 8.8% of them singletons. Study-wide points: The authors excluded some V segments, including TRBV6-2 and TRBV6-3, as indistinguishable. Equally common other TCR beta chains were less clonally expanded than HLA-associated ones, a later analysis found.

Each donor's status was that of a healthy bone marrow donor. In its sample, this clone was seen a few times. No antigen is known for it. The receptor was derived from a man aged 35-49 years in good health and CMV-seronegative. This rearrangement joins TRBV13 to TRBJ1-6; D is perhaps TRBD1 (6 bases). The sequencing sample was made of PBMCs. The CDR3 reads CASSPDRLGSPLHF. CDR3 nucleotide sequence: TGTGCCAGCAGCCCAGACAGGCTCGGTTCACCCCTCCACTTT. The full variable domain, rest sourced from reference TRBV13 and TRBJ1-6, is AAGVIQSPRHLIKEKRETATLKCYPIPRHDTVYWYQQGPGQDPQFLISFYEKMQSDKGSIPDRFSAQQFSDYHSELNMSSLELGDSALYFCASSPDRLGSPLHFGNGTRLTVT.